A selection of T cell receptor beta chains follows, all from one sample in a study of blood T cell repertoires in COVID-19. This table comes from immunoSEQ multiplex PCR, and its TCRdb copy is limited to in-frame clones, with some not included. The table lists about 190,000 clones, roughly 88% of them singletons. Source material: peripheral blood. These receptors were collected from a woman aged 40 to 50 who had recovered from COVID-19. CDR3s leave out the opening cysteine and the closing phenylalanine or tryptophan.

V gene | CDR3 protein
TRBV7-2 | ASSLVSGRAVYEQY
TRBV6-5 | ASSYSRGLNEKLF
TRBV15 | ATSRDRQRGEKLF
TRBV24-1 | ATSGRNSNQPQH
TRBV7-8 | ASSRRQETQY
TRBV9 | ASSEQGGGETQY
TRBV28 | ASSLVGSNEQF
TRBV11-2 | ASSLSGEYHSPLH
TRBV27 | ASSFGGLAREQY
TRBV29-1 | SVEGQGTEAF
TRBV4-3 | ASSQDLGGLGSYEQY
TRBV9 | ASSVSQGNTGELF
TRBV7-9 | ASSPQGESPLH
TRBV19 | ASSTSSGWGYGYT
TRBV27 | ASSFASTTGELF